This passage covers 18 T cell receptor beta chains from one sample sequenced in a study of T cells in Graves' hyperthyroidism and ophthalmopathy (dated by TCRdb to 2018 to 2020). Library generation was performed with multiplex PCR. Sequencing took place on an Illumina HiSeq 2000. The TCR beta CDR3 regions were amplified from the RNA transcripts. The first round of RT-PCR for the TCR CDR3 was performed with the HTBI primer set and the Qiagen OneStep RT-PCR kit. TCRdb cleaned the public reads at Q25 with fastp, built clones with MiXCR and kept in-frame beta chains. Every entry covers one CDR3 protein and lists the most common genes and DNA from its rows. This sample lists roughly 110,000 distinct CDR3 sequences; roughly 15% were detected once. Less than 50% of the sample lies in the top ten. The sequencing input was blood. The receptors were gathered from a woman in her forties or fifties with Graves' hyperthyroidism.

This clonotype was counted ten times or more. CDR3 sequence (DNA): TGTGCCAGCCAGAGGCGGGCGGAGACCCAGTACTTC. Its protein is CASQRRAETQYF. This chain joins TRBV2 and TRBJ2-5; tentative D call: TRBD2 (5 bases). In germline, CDR1 is SNHLY, CDR2 FYNNEI. The CDR3 is 12 amino acids. Trimming cost V 8 bases and J 5 bases, with 12 bases left between them.

This clonotype showed up many times. The chain uses TRBV18 and TRBJ1-2; 7 bases line up with TRBD1. J was trimmed by 1 base and V by 2 bases; bases with no gene match: 10. Germline CDR1 KGHSH, CDR2 LQKENI. The CDR3 consists of 17 residues. This chain's CDR3 is CASSPTLGTAVNYGYTF. The CDR3 DNA follows: TGTGCCAGCTCACCAACCCTTGGGACAGCCGTTAACTATGGCTACACCTTC.

This clonotype appeared many times. The rearrangement uses TRBV7-3 and TRBJ1-2, with D possibly being TRBD1 (5 bases). The V end lost 1 base, the J end lost 8 bases, and 11 bases lay between the germline ends. Germline V CDR1 and CDR2: SGHTA, FQGTGA. The CDR3 has 13 amino acids. The DNA of the CDR3 is TGTGCCAGCAGCTTAAGTGCGGGGCAAGGCTACACCTTC. Amino acids: CASSLSAGQGYTF.

This clonotype showed up many times. CDR3 in amino acids: CASRFLAGVGELFF. The CDR3 region has the DNA TGCGCCAGCAGGTTCCTAGCGGGAGTCGGGGAGCTGTTTTTT. The rearrangement uses TRBV5-1 and TRBJ2-2; 10 bases are a match to TRBD2. Germline V lookup: CDR1 SGHRS, CDR2 YFSETQ. The CDR3 is 14 amino acids. The ends lost 5 bases at V and 7 bases at J; junction bases unmatched: 5.

As regards this clonotype: The junction and the germline gene differ at one end; a read error may be behind it. The gene calls are TRBV7-8 and TRBJ1-5, with 7 nucleotides matching TRBD1. Germline CDR1 SGHVS, CDR2 FQNEAQ. There are 16 residues in the CDR3. CDR3 amino acids: CACSRSGTAYNQPQHF. CDR3 sequence (DNA): TGTGCCTGCAGCCGCTCCGGGACAGCGTACAATCAGCCCCAGCATTTT.

This rearrangement joins TRBV5-1 to TRBJ2-3; 8 bases map to TRBD2. The germline V gene has CDR1 SGHRS and CDR2 YFSETQ. The CDR3 has 15 residues. V shed 3 bases and J 4 bases; nucleotides not matched to a gene: 7. The CDR3 DNA reads as TGCGCCAGCAGCTGGATGGACGGGGGGGCAGATACGCAGTATTTT. The encoded protein is CASSWMDGGADTQYF.

This clonotype was seen ten or more times. The V call is TRBV29-1, the J call TRBJ1-3; D remains ambiguous. The V and J ends lost 0 bases and 6 bases respectively, with 9 bases between them. Germline lookup yields CDR1 SQVTM and CDR2 ANQGSEA. This CDR3 spans 13 amino acids. Here the CDR3 reads CSVEDGFENTIYF. DNA for the CDR3: TGCAGCGTTGAAGACGGTTTCGAAAACACCATATATTTT.

The sample holds many counts of this clonotype. V gene TRBV18 combines with J gene TRBJ1-1; D ambiguous. Trimming took off 1 base at V and 4 bases at J, with 10 bases between the two ends. Germline lookup yields CDR1 KGHSH and CDR2 LQKENI. There are 14 residues in the CDR3. The CDR3 DNA reads as TGTGCCAGCTCACCACGAATAGGGATCACTGAAGCTTTCTTT. Amino acid sequence: CASSPRIGITEAFF.

This clonotype was recorded at least ten times. CDR3 bases: TGTGCCAGCAGTTTAATGGGGGGCGCGTACACTGAAGCTTTCTTT. Amino acid sequence: CASSLMGGAYTEAFF. The gene calls are TRBV27 and TRBJ1-1; TRBD1 is a possible D gene (6 bases). Germline CDR1 MNHEY, CDR2 SMNVEV (reference sequence). The CDR3 spans 15 residues. Trimming pared 2 bases from V and 3 bases from J, leaving 13 bases between.

CDR3 in amino acids: CASSTDVGQPQHF. DNA for the CDR3: TGTGCCAGCAGTACCGACGTTGGTCAGCCCCAGCATTTT. The chain recombines TRBV6-5 with TRBJ1-5, with D uncertain. V was clipped by 5 bases and J by 6 bases, with 11 bases between them. Germline V lookup: CDR1 MNHEY, CDR2 SVGAGI. CDR3 length equals 13 residues.

This sequence joins TRBV2 and TRBJ2-7; 7 bases agree with TRBD1. V was clipped by 5 bases and J by 4 bases; unmatched bases: 17. Germline CDR1 and CDR2: SNHLY and FYNNEI. The CDR3 sequence is 17 residues long. CDR3 sequence reads: CASSSGTVVGFGYEQYV. The CDR3 DNA reads TGTGCCAGCAGTTCCGGGACAGTCGTCGGTTTTGGGTACGAGCAGTACGTC.

This clonotype was seen ten or more times. The CDR3 DNA sequence: TGTGCCAGCAGCTTAGTCTCGGGACAGAAGAATGAAAAACTGTTTTTT. It is translated as CASSLVSGQKNEKLFF. The rearrangement joins TRBV7-9 to TRBJ1-4; 7 bases are shared with TRBD1. This CDR3 is 16 amino acids long. After removal of 1 base from V and 5 bases from J, the junction contained 7 bases not matched to a gene. In germline, CDR1 is SEHNR, CDR2 FQNEAQ (reference sequence).

This clonotype was recorded many times. The chain has TRBV12-5 and TRBJ2-1; 9 nucleotides match TRBD1. With V trimmed by 3 bases and J by 9 bases, 6 bases remained unmatched. The germline gives CDR1 LGHNT, CDR2 FRNRAP. The CDR3 loop spans 14 amino acids. CDR3 residues: CASGLVTGGSEQFF. For the CDR3, the DNA is TGTGCTAGTGGTTTAGTTACAGGGGGCTCTGAGCAGTTCTTC.

This clonotype came up many times. V usage is TRBV19 and J usage is TRBJ2-1; D is unclear. The germline V and J ends were trimmed by 10 bases and 3 bases, with 13 bases remaining between them. CDR1 is LNHDA and CDR2 is SQIVND in the germline V gene (reference sequence). This CDR3 has 13 residues. CDR3 in amino acids: CATRRPFYNEQFF. CDR3 DNA sequence: TGTGCCACTAGACGCCCCTTCTACAATGAGCAGTTCTTC.

This clonotype came up many times. The rearrangement joins TRBV9 to TRBJ1-6; the D gene is possibly TRBD1 (5 bases). Germline CDR1 and CDR2: SGDLS and YYNGEE. This CDR3 comprises 13 residues. V was pared by 3 bases and J by 11 bases, with 12 bases between. For the CDR3, the DNA is TGTGCCAGCAGCGGCGGGGGATCAGCACCCCTCCACTTT. Translation gives CASSGGGSAPLHF.

This clonotype was counted ten times or more. The V gene is TRBV28, the J gene TRBJ2-5, with 15 bases that match TRBD2. V lost 6 bases to trimming and J lost 4 bases; unmatched junction nucleotides: 12. The CDR3 is 18 residues long. CDR1 and CDR2 from the germline V gene are MDHEN and SYDVKM. The CDR3 reads CASRKTGTSGRKAETQYF. The CDR3 DNA follows: TGTGCCAGCAGAAAAACCGGGACTAGCGGGAGGAAGGCAGAGACCCAGTACTTC.

This clonotype has at least ten counts. The J gene is TRBJ1-4, the V gene TRBV4-1, with D perhaps TRBD1 (5 bases). This CDR3 contains 15 residues. With 3 bases removed from V and 0 bases from J, the gap between germline ends came to 8 bases. Germline V gene lookup returns CDR1 MGHRA and CDR2 YSYEKL. CDR3 protein: CASSHQGATNEKLFF. For the CDR3, the DNA is TGCGCCAGCAGCCACCAGGGTGCAACTAATGAAAAACTGTTTTTT.

This clonotype was seen ten or more times. The chain links TRBV10-3 to TRBJ1-6; D remains ambiguous. Germline loops: CDR1 ENHRY, CDR2 SYGVKD. CDR3 length: 16 amino acids. V lost 5 bases to trimming and J lost 0 bases, with 11 bases between them. In DNA form, the CDR3 reads TGTGCCATCAGTTCGTCGGAGGACTCCTATAATTCACCCCTCCACTTT. Its protein product is CAISSSEDSYNSPLHF.